A single sample gave rise to the 9 T cell receptor beta chains below, sequenced in a study of Ad26.COV2.S vaccination and SARS-CoV-2 variants. Measured with immunoSEQ multiplex PCR; TCRdb has only the in-frame clones, and not every one. The sample yields approximately 350,000 clones, around 86% seen once. Treatment: 19 received Ad26.COV2.S at low or high dose, single or two shots; 5 received placebo; per-sample allocation not given. Samples analyzed were those drawn on day 63 after the first vaccine or placebo injection. Sequencing used peripheral blood, obtained in a trial of Ad26.COV2.S vaccine versus placebo. These receptors all stem from a person aged 18-60 years who received the Ad26.COV2.S COVID-19 vaccine or a placebo.

The chain joins TRBV9 to TRBJ1-6; TRBD1 agrees at 7 bases. The germline CDR1 and CDR2 sequences are SGDLS and YYNGEE. Losses at the gene ends were 6 bases for V and 5 bases for J; bases not matched to a gene: 8. This CDR3 has 15 residues. The CDR3 DNA reads as TGTGCCAGCAACACCCCCCAGGGGGATAATTCACCCCTCCACTTT. Translated: CASNTPQGDNSPLHF.

The CDR3 bases are TGTGCCAGCAGGGGACAGGGCGGGGAGCTGTTTTTT. It codes for CASRGQGGELFF. The V call is TRBV7-9, the J call TRBJ2-2; 9 bases agree with TRBD1. The CDR3 has 12 residues. The trim removed 6 bases at V and 7 bases at J, leaving 0 bases unmatched. CDR1 and CDR2 from the germline V gene are SEHNR and FQNEAQ (reference sequence).

V gene TRBV7-8 combines with J gene TRBJ1-2; 9 nucleotides align to TRBD1. After removal of 7 bases from V and 6 bases from J, the junction contained 9 bases not matched to a gene. From germline, CDR1 is SGHVS and CDR2 FQNEAQ. The CDR3 contains 14 residues. CDR3 nucleotide sequence: TGTGCCAGCACTATATCAAGGACAGGGGATGGCTACACCTTC. It is translated as CASTISRTGDGYTF.

The CDR3 loop is CASSSGQGMPQYF. The CDR3, as DNA: TGTGCCAGCAGCTCGGGACAGGGTATGCCTCAGTACTTC. The chain recombines TRBV11-3 with TRBJ2-7; 9 bases fit TRBD1. The J segment lost 10 bases and the V segment lost 4 bases, leaving 8 bases of the junction unmatched. This CDR3 is built from 13 residues. Looked up from germline, CDR1 is SGHNT and CDR2 is YENEEA. Filled out from reference TRBV11-3 and TRBJ2-7, the complete variable domain reads EAGVVQSPRYKIIEKKQPVAFWCNPISGHNTLYWYLQNLGQGPELLIRYENEEAVDDSQLPKDRFSAERLKGVDSTLKIQPAELGDSAVYLCASSSGQGMPQYFGPGTRLTVT.

The gene calls are TRBV6-5 and TRBJ1-4; tentative D call: TRBD1 (6 bases). The germline gives CDR1 MNHEY, CDR2 SVGAGI. Between the trimmed V and J ends, which lost 2 bases and 8 bases, there was a span of 15 bases. This CDR3 has 15 amino acids. This chain's CDR3 is CASSYRGGKAEKLFF. The CDR3 DNA reads as TGTGCCAGCAGTTACCGAGGGGGAAAAGCGGAAAAACTGTTTTTT.

The V gene is TRBV5-1, the J gene TRBJ2-1; 7 bases match TRBD1. This CDR3 is built from 13 residues. After removal of 2 bases from V and 6 bases from J, the junction contained 2 bases not matched to a gene. CDR1 SGHRS and CDR2 YFSETQ come from the germline V gene. The CDR3 region is CASSFWDSNEQFF. In nucleotides, the CDR3 is TGCGCCAGCAGCTTCTGGGACAGCAATGAGCAGTTCTTC.

The rearrangement links TRBV7-8 to TRBJ2-7; 9 bases match TRBD1. V shed 5 bases and J 5 bases; nucleotides not matched to a gene: 10. This CDR3 region has 15 residues. Looked up from germline, CDR1 is SGHVS and CDR2 is FQNEAQ. CDR3 residues: CASSPSGTGRNEQYF. Written as DNA, the CDR3 is TGTGCCAGCAGCCCCTCCGGGACAGGGCGGAACGAGCAGTACTTC.

V and J are TRBV2 and TRBJ2-4, with D unresolved. This CDR3 spans 18 amino acids. V dropped 0 bases and J dropped 0 bases, with 15 bases sitting between them. CDR1 and CDR2 from the germline V gene are SNHLY and FYNNEI. The CDR3 protein is CASSEASLAYLAKNIQYF. As DNA, the CDR3 is TGTGCCAGCAGTGAAGCATCCTTGGCTTATTTAGCCAAAAACATTCAGTACTTC.

V and J are TRBV7-3 and TRBJ2-3, with 8 bases fitting TRBD2. Germline V gene lookup returns CDR1 SGHTA and CDR2 FQGTGA. J was trimmed by 5 bases and V by 3 bases; bases with no gene match: 7. The CDR3 contains 15 residues. The DNA for the CDR3 is TGTGCCAGCAGCTTCTCCGGGGGGGCCGTAGATACGCAGTATTTT. Amino acid sequence: CASSFSGGAVDTQYF.